This T cell receptor (beta chain) was sequenced during a study of beta chain features in type 1 diabetes. Study-level background: Examination of sorted cells across all samples involved around 100,000,000 cells.

The germline CDR1 and CDR2 sequences are SEHNR and FQNEAQ (reference sequence). The ends were cut back, 3 bases at V and 6 bases at J, with 11 bases in the middle. The length of the CDR3 is 14 residues. There are many counts of this clone. The antigen remains undetermined. Expressed TCRB transcripts were sequenced, since all the RNA that had been isolated was reverse transcribed. Only in-frame clones appear in the TCRdb table, and some are missing; sequencing was by immunoSEQ multiplex PCR. The repertoire holds about 190,000 clones, with about 7.9% as singletons. By way of CD45RO/CCR7/CD25/CD127/CD95/CD27, the CD4+ regulatory, stem cell-like memory, central memory and naive cells were sorted. Purity exceeded 98% in all sorted populations. Study results and limitations: TCRB CDR3s were moderately but significantly shorter in Type 1 diabetes patients in all four CD4+ subsets. In the patient group, naive, central memory and Treg TCRB repertoires seemed more alike than in the healthy donor group.

The chain uses TRBV7-9 and TRBJ1-4; D call uncertain. Sequenced input: central memory CD4+ T cells from blood. The sequence derives from a young man with type 1 diabetes. CDR3 residues: CASSLAVLDEKLFF. The CDR3 DNA reads TGTGCCAGCAGCTTGGCAGTTCTTGATGAAAAACTGTTTTTT.